The clone carrying this TCR beta chain was recorded many times. Its antigen is unknown. The data originate from a study of identical twins. Study findings and constraints: Because invariant MAIT and iNKT cells could be present, zero-insertion analyses could be partly confounded. Weaker excess twin sharing was observed in beta out-of-frame sequences.

This CDR3 has 11 amino acids. V dropped 1 base and J dropped 7 bases, with 5 bases sitting between them. CDR1 and CDR2 (germline): DFQATT, SNEGSKA (reference sequence). TCRdb re-analysed the 5' RACE reads in MiXCR, keeping a single row per CDR3 protein. The sample has fewer than 650,000 distinct CDR3 sequences; around 7.4% are singletons. Separately, the same data were catalogued under a study of yellow fever vaccine responses in identical twins.

The V and J genes are TRBV20-1 and TRBJ2-1; D uncertain. The sequence came from a young woman in good health. Sequencing input: PBMCs. This chain's CDR3 is CSARVRNEQFF. The CDR3 DNA reads TGCAGTGCTAGAGTGCGGAATGAGCAGTTCTTC.